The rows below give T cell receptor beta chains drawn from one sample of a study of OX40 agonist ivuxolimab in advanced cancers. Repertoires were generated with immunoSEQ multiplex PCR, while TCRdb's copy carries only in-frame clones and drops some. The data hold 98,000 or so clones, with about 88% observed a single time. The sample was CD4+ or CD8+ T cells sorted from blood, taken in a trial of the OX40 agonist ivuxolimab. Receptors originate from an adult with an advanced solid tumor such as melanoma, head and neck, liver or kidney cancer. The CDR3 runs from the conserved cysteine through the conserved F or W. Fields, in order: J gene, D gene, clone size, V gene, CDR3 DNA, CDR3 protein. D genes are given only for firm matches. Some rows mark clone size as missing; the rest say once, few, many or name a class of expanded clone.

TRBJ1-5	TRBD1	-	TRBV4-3	TGCGCCAGCAGCTTGGACAGGGTGGGTCAGCCCCAGCATTTT	CASSLDRVGQPQHF
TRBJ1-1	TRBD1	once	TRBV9	TGTGCCAGCAGCCAAACAGGGGACACTGAAGCTTTCTTT	CASSQTGDTEAFF
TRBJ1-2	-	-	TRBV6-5	TGTGCCAGCAGTTACCGCCCTTCAGGGAACTATGGCTACACCTTC	CASSYRPSGNYGYTF
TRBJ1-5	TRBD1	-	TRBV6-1	TGTGCCAGCAGTGAAGGGACAGGGCCCAATCAGCCCCAGCATTTT	CASSEGTGPNQPQHF
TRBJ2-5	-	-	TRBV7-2	TGTGCCAGCAGCTTAGCGGTCGGCCCCGCTCGGGCCCAGTACTTC	CASSLAVGPARAQYF
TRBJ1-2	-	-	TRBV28	TGTGCCAGCAAGTCTCTCTATGGCTACACCTTC	CASKSLYGYTF
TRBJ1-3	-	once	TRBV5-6	TGTGCCAGCACCCCGGGCGGCCGCTCTGGAAACACCATATATTTT	CASTPGGRSGNTIYF
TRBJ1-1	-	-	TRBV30	TGTGCCTGGAGTGCCGTGGGGAAGGACACTGAAGCTTTCTTT	CAWSAVGKDTEAFF
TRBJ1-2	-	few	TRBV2	TGTGCCAGCAGTGAAGTGGGGTATGGCTACACCTTC	CASSEVGYGYTF
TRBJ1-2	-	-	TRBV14	TGTGCCAGCAGCCTGGGACTGAACTATGGCTACACCTTC	CASSLGLNYGYTF
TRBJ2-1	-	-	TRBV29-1	TGCAGCGTTGGGGTCGGAATGAGCTCCTACAATGAGCAGTTCTTC	CSVGVGMSSYNEQFF
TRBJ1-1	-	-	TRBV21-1	TGTGCCAGCAGCCCCCGGGACGGAGGGAACACTGAAGCTTTCTTT	CASSPRDGGNTEAFF
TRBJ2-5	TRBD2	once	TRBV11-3	TGTGCCAGCAGCCGCGGGGGACTAGCGGGTCAAGAGACCCAGTACTTC	CASSRGGLAGQETQYF
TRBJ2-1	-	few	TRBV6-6	TGTGCCAGCAAGAACGCCTACGGGAATGAGCAGTTCTTC	CASKNAYGNEQFF
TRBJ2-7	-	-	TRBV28	TGTGCCAGCAGTTTATTTTGGGGAGCCGGGACGGATCAAGCCTACGAGCAGTACTTC	CASSLFWGAGTDQAYEQYF
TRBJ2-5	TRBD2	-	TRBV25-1	TGTGCCAGCAGTGAGCCCGGGAGGGCCCCAGAGACCCAGTACTTC	CASSEPGRAPETQYF